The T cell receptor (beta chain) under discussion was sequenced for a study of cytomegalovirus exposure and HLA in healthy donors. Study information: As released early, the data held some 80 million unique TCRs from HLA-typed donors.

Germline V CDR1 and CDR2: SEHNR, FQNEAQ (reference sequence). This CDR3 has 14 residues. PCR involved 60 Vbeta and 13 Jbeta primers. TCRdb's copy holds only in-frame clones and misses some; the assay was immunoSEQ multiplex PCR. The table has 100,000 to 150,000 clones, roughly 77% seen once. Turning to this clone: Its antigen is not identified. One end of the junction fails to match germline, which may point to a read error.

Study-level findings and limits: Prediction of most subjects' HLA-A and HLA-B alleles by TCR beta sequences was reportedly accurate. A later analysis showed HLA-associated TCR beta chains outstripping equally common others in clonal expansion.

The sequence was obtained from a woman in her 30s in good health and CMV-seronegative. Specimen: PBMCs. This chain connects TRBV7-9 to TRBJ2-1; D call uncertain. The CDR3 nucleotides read TGTTCCAGCAGCTTAGCTCTAGAGTACAATGAGCAGTTCTTC. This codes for CSSSLALEYNEQFF.